Listed below are T cell receptor beta chains from one sample, sequenced in a study of cytomegalovirus exposure and HLA in healthy donors. The repertoire was sequenced with immunoSEQ multiplex PCR; TCRdb's copy has only in-frame clones and lacks some. The table has some 130,000 clones, roughly 88% seen once; the top ten hold around 1.7%. Sequencing was done on a sample of PBMCs. Receptor source: a boy aged 10-17 years in good health and CMV-seronegative. Each CDR3 is given with its conserved first and last residue. Fields, in order: D gene, clone size, J gene, CDR3 length, V gene, CDR3 DNA, CDR3 protein. D genes are given only for firm matches. Clone size is shown for a subset of rows, as once, few, many or a class of expanded clone.

>TRBD2|-|TRBJ2-3|17|TRBV14
TGTGCCAGCAGCCAACCCGGGACTAGCGGCCCCACAGATACGCAGTATTTT
CASSQPGTSGPTDTQYF
>TRBD1|-|TRBJ1-6|15|TRBV30
TGTGCCTGGAGTCCTCCGCCAGGGGGTAATTCACCCCTCCACTTT
CAWSPPPGGNSPLHF
>TRBD2|-|TRBJ2-1|14|TRBV6-6
TGTGCCAGCAGTGCGGGGGGGTCCTCCAATGAGCAGTTCTTC
CASSAGGSSNEQFF
>TRBD1|-|TRBJ1-5|14|TRBV6-1
TGTGCCAGCACATCCGGGACAGGGACTCAGCCCCAGCATTTT
CASTSGTGTQPQHF
>TRBD1|-|TRBJ1-1|14|TRBV19
TGTGCCAGTAGCAGTGGACAGGGGGCCGTCGTAGCTTTCTTT
CASSSGQGAVVAFF
>-|-|TRBJ2-2|13|TRBV4-1
TGCGCCAGCAGCCAAGCTGAGGCCCGGGAGCTGTTTTTT
CASSQAEARELFF
>-|-|TRBJ1-4|15|TRBV6-1
TGTGCCAGCAGTCCGACAGATCGGGTAGGAGAAAAACTGTTTTTT
CASSPTDRVGEKLFF
>-|-|TRBJ2-1|13|TRBV7-7
TGTGCTAGCAGCTTAACGACCCCGGAAGCGGGGTTCTTC
CASSLTTPEAGFF
>TRBD1|-|TRBJ1-1|15|TRBV4-2
TGTGCCAGCAGCCCGTTGGACAGGGAGGACACTGAAGCTTTCTTT
CASSPLDREDTEAFF
>-|-|TRBJ2-1|14|TRBV4-3
TGCGCCAGCTCGCTAGATCACCCTCGAGATGAGCAGTTCTTC
CASSLDHPRDEQFF
>TRBD2|-|TRBJ2-3|17|TRBV7-9
TGTGCCAGCAGCTTTTCTAGCGGGAGCTTAGGGACAGATACGCAGTATTTT
CASSFSSGSLGTDTQYF
>TRBD1|-|TRBJ2-3|14|TRBV7-9
TGTGCCAGCAGCTTAGGGGGACAGGGGCGCGCGCAGTATTTT
CASSLGGQGRAQYF
>-|-|TRBJ2-1|15|TRBV4-3
TGCGCCAGCAGCCAAGGACACGGCAGTTACAATGAGCAGTTCTTC
CASSQGHGSYNEQFF
>TRBD2|-|TRBJ2-1|16|TRBV4-2
TGTGCCAGCAGCCCAGGAGCGGGAGGGGCCTACAATGAGCAGTTCTTC
CASSPGAGGAYNEQFF
>-|-|TRBJ1-2|15|TRBV11-2
TGTGCCAGCAGCTTAGCGACAGGTTCTAACTATGGCTACACCTTC
CASSLATGSNYGYTF
>TRBD1|-|TRBJ1-2|13|TRBV7-9
TGTGCCAGCAGCTTAGCGACAGGGGACGGCTACACCTTC
CASSLATGDGYTF
>TRBD1|-|TRBJ1-6|15|TRBV4-1
TGCGCCAGCAGCCGACTGACAGGGGACAATTCACCCCTCCACTTT
CASSRLTGDNSPLHF
>-|once|TRBJ2-7|17|TRBV21-1
TGTGCCAGCATCCTACCTACACAGGCAGGGGGCAATCACGAGCAGTACTTC
CASILPTQAGGNHEQYF
>TRBD2|few|TRBJ2-2|16|TRBV7-2
TGTGCCAGCAGTCTAGCGGGGGGGCCTCGGACCGGGGAGCTGTTTTTT
CASSLAGGPRTGELFF
>TRBD2|-|TRBJ2-1|18|TRBV2
TGTGCCAGCGGGGTGGGACGGGAGGGCCAGAGCTCCTACAATGAGCAGTTCTTC
CASGVGREGQSSYNEQFF
>-|-|TRBJ2-3|13|TRBV9
TGTGCCAGCAGCCCACCCAGGGCGGATACGCAGTATTTT
CASSPPRADTQYF
>TRBD1|-|TRBJ1-1|13|TRBV10-3
TGTGCCATCAGTATTGGGACAGGGGATACGGCTTTCTTT
CAISIGTGDTAFF
>-|-|TRBJ1-6|15|TRBV6-5
TGTGCCAGCAGTTCCCTGACACCTTCGGCCTCACCCCTCCACTTT
CASSSLTPSASPLHF
>-|-|TRBJ1-1|11|TRBV7-2
TGTGCCAGCAGCTCAAACACTGAAGCTTTCTTT
CASSSNTEAFF
>TRBD2|-|TRBJ2-7|16|TRBV25-1
TGTGCCAGCAGTCCGCGGGGACTAGCGGGACTCTACGAGCAGTACTTC
CASSPRGLAGLYEQYF
>TRBD2|few|TRBJ2-3|19|TRBV19
TGTGCCAGTAGTATAGTAGGACTAGCGGGTCCTCCTAGCACAGATACGCAGTATTTT
CASSIVGLAGPPSTDTQYF
>-|once|TRBJ2-7|11|TRBV4-1
TGCGCCAGGATGAAAGAGTACGAGCAGTACTTC
CARMKEYEQYF
>-|-|TRBJ2-7|11|TRBV29-1
TGCAGCGTTGTGGAGGGCTACGAGCAGTACTTC
CSVVEGYEQYF
>TRBD2|-|TRBJ2-4|17|TRBV4-3
TGCGCCAGCAGCCCCTGGACTAGCGGGGGTGTTAAAAACATTCAGTACTTC
CASSPWTSGGVKNIQYF
>TRBD2|-|TRBJ2-1|13|TRBV2
TGTGCCAGCACCGAGCGGGGGTACAATGAGCAGTTCTTC
CASTERGYNEQFF
>TRBD1|-|TRBJ1-4|15|TRBV4-3
TGCGCCAGCAGCTCCAGGACAGGGGTTGGGGAAAAACTGTTTTTT
CASSSRTGVGEKLFF
>-|-|TRBJ2-2|11|TRBV12-5
TGTGCTAGTGAATCAACCGGGGAGCTGTTTTTT
CASESTGELFF
>TRBD1|-|TRBJ2-3|16|TRBV19
TGTGCCAGTAGTATAGCAGGCAGGGGGCGCTGGGATACGCAGTATTTT
CASSIAGRGRWDTQYF
>TRBD1|-|TRBJ1-2|18|TRBV10-2
TGCGCCAGCAGTGATATGGGACAGGGGACCCCGCGGGGCTATGGCTACACCTTC
CASSDMGQGTPRGYGYTF
>-|-|TRBJ2-1|13|TRBV11-2
TGTGCCAGCAGCTCTACTAGAAGCAATGAGCAGTTCTTC
CASSSTRSNEQFF
>-|-|TRBJ2-1|15|TRBV5-1
TGCGCCAGCAGCTTTCGGGTTGTTGGCTACAATGAGCAGTTCTTC
CASSFRVVGYNEQFF
>-|once|TRBJ1-6|16|TRBV4-1
TGCGCCAGCAGCCAAGATAAACGGGTACATAATTCACCCCTCCACTTT
CASSQDKRVHNSPLHF
>TRBD2|-|TRBJ2-1|11|TRBV10-1
TGCGCCAGGACTAGCTTCCATGAGCAGTTCTTC
CARTSFHEQFF
>TRBD2|once|TRBJ2-5|18|TRBV7-8
TGTGCCAGCAGCCCAGGGTGGCGGGAGGAGCCCCGTGGAGAGACCCAGTACTTC
CASSPGWREEPRGETQYF
>TRBD2|-|TRBJ2-7|15|TRBV6-1
TGTGCCAGCAGTGAATATTGGGGGGGTCCCTACGAGCAGTACTTC
CASSEYWGGPYEQYF
>TRBD2|-|TRBJ2-7|15|TRBV7-9
TGTGCCAGCAGCAGTAGCGGGGCGAGCTCCTACGAGCAGTACTTC
CASSSSGASSYEQYF
>TRBD2|-|TRBJ2-7|12|TRBV30
TGTGCCTGGACCCAGGGAGGGTACGAGCAGTACTTC
CAWTQGGYEQYF
>TRBD1|-|TRBJ2-2|14|TRBV5-4
TGTGCCAGCAGCTTGGGACAGGGAAGGGGGGAGCTGTTTTTT
CASSLGQGRGELFF
>-|-|TRBJ2-3|16|TRBV7-9
TGTGCCAGCAGCTTATATTTGTCGGGTAGCACAGATACGCAGTATTTT
CASSLYLSGSTDTQYF
>TRBD1|few|TRBJ1-5|15|TRBV4-1
TGCGCCAGCAGCCAAGTACAGGGGGCTAGTCAGCCCCAGCATTTT
CASSQVQGASQPQHF
>TRBD1|-|TRBJ2-6|19|TRBV9
TGTGCCAGCAGCTTCCACGCCGGGACAGGGGGGTCTGGGGCCAACGTCCTGACTTTC
CASSFHAGTGGSGANVLTF
>TRBD1|-|TRBJ1-4|15|TRBV5-1
TGCGCCAGCAGCTTGGGGGACAGATTTAATGAAAAACTGTTTTTT
CASSLGDRFNEKLFF
>TRBD1|-|TRBJ2-1|18|TRBV4-1
TGCGCCAGCAGCCAGGATCGACAGGGGGCAAACAAGAACAATGAGCAGTTCTTC
CASSQDRQGANKNNEQFF
>TRBD1|-|TRBJ2-2|15|TRBV7-2
TGTGCCAGCAGCCAGGGACAGGGGAGCACCGGGGAGCTGTTTTTT
CASSQGQGSTGELFF
>-|-|TRBJ2-5|16|TRBV4-3
TGCGCCAGCAGCCAATATGGGGGAGGCGACGGGGAGACCCAGTACTTC
CASSQYGGGDGETQYF
>TRBD1|-|TRBJ1-2|13|TRBV6-5
TGTGCCAGCACCACAGGGGGCGGGTATGGCTACACCTTC
CASTTGGGYGYTF